This TCR beta chain was profiled in a study of shared clonotypes between healthy human individuals. In the case of this clone: Its antigen is still unknown.

Study-wide results and limits: Blood was the only sampled material, and tissue repertoires likely differ.

The CDR3 is made up of 15 amino acids. Germline V CDR1 and CDR2: SGHNT, YENEEA. V lost 3 bases and J lost 5; bases outside the gene matches: 9. Data came from immunoSEQ multiplex PCR; TCRdb stores just in-frame clones and leaves some out. The profile shows around 240,000 clones, 60% to 70% of them singletons. Sequencing was carried out using memory CD4+ T cells sorted from blood. Specified subset: CD45RA-negative fraction. The source is a man aged 30 to 45 in good health. The V and J genes are TRBV11-3 and TRBJ2-5; 7 bases fit TRBD1. CDR3 region: CASSLNDRVGETQYF. The CDR3 DNA reads TGTGCCAGCAGCTTGAACGACAGGGTAGGGGAGACCCAGTACTTC.